Listed here are 25 T cell receptor beta chains from one sample, sequenced in a study of T cell changes during pregnancy in multiple sclerosis. TCRdb keeps only in-frame clones here, not all; method: immunoSEQ multiplex PCR. This repertoire shows approximately 79,000 clones, approximately 92% found once; its top ten account for approximately 0.79%. The source was peripheral blood, collected in the second trimester of pregnancy. Receptors originate from a female donor in good health, enrolled as a control in a pregnancy study.

This clone was found once. This chain connects TRBV4-3 to TRBJ1-1; 8 nucleotides agree with TRBD1. CDR1 and CDR2 (germline): LGHNA, YSLEER. This CDR3 is built from 15 residues. J lost 0 bases, V lost 4 bases, and 4 bases had no gene match. CDR3 nucleotide sequence: TGCGCCAGCAGCCCCCGACAGGGGATGAACACTGAAGCTTTCTTT. This encodes CASSPRQGMNTEAFF.

The chain combines TRBV6-5 with TRBJ2-5; no definite D call. Germline lookup yields CDR1 MNHEY and CDR2 SVGAGI. The CDR3 runs to 12 residues. V shed 8 bases and J shed 4 bases, with 11 bases lying between them. CDR3 DNA sequence: TGTGCCAGCTCCTTATCGGGAGAGACCCAGTACTTC. This encodes CASSLSGETQYF.

The chain recombines TRBV4-2 with TRBJ1-2; D perhaps matches TRBD1 (5 bases). V was pared by 1 base and J by 5 bases, with 11 bases between. The V gene's germline CDR1 is LGHNA and CDR2 YNFKEQ. The CDR3 has 14 amino acids. DNA of the CDR3: TGTGCCAGCAGCCAAGTGGGGGAGGGGTATGGCTACACCTTC. This translates into CASSQVGEGYGYTF.

The V and J genes are TRBV5-1 and TRBJ1-1; weak D call: TRBD1 (5 bases). Looked up from germline, CDR1 is SGHRS and CDR2 is YFSETQ. V lost 3 bases, J lost 6 bases, and 15 bases lay in between. The CDR3 is 14 amino acids. CDR3 coding DNA: TGCGCCAGCAGCTGGGGGGGAAGTTTCGCTGAAGCTTTCTTT. It translates to CASSWGGSFAEAFF.

This clone was seen more than once but under ten times. J is TRBJ1-2 and V is TRBV18; TRBD1 might be the D (6 bases). V gave up 3 bases and J gave up 2 bases, with 10 bases separating them. Germline assignment: CDR1 KGHSH and CDR2 LQKENI. This CDR3 has 14 residues. The CDR3 spells CASSPNTGNYGYTF. The CDR3 nucleotides are TGTGCCAGCTCACCTAACACAGGGAACTATGGCTACACCTTC.

This chain joins TRBV15 and TRBJ2-7; 8 positions match TRBD1. This CDR3 has 15 amino acids. Trimming removed 4 bases from V and 7 bases from J; junction bases left unmatched: 12. Germline V CDR1 and CDR2: LNHNV, YYDKDF (reference sequence). CDR3 protein: CATSTPRGRDVEQYF. In DNA, the CDR3 is TGTGCCACCAGCACCCCCAGGGGGCGCGATGTTGAGCAGTACTTC.

The V and J genes are TRBV19 and TRBJ1-3, with D possibly matching TRBD1 (6 bases). This CDR3 comprises 14 residues. CDR1 is LNHDA, CDR2 SQIVND, per germline (reference sequence). Trimming pared 6 bases from V and 2 bases from J, leaving 11 bases between. The CDR3 region has the DNA TGTGCCAGTAGCCAGGGGCGGACTGGAAACACCATATATTTT. Its translation is CASSQGRTGNTIYF.

This clone occurred once. This chain joins TRBV6-6 and TRBJ2-5; D is possibly TRBD1 (6 bases). The CDR3 length is 14 residues. V was trimmed by 5 bases and J by 4 bases, leaving 14 bases between them. Germline-derived CDR1 and CDR2 are MNHNY and SVGAGI (reference sequence). CDR3 sequence (DNA): TGTGCCAGCAGTACCCAAGGGGGAGTAGAGACCCAGTACTTC. Its translation: CASSTQGGVETQYF.

The V call is TRBV30, the J call TRBJ2-7; the match to TRBD1 covers 7 bases. Trimming took 0 bases from V and 2 from J; bases not matched to a gene: 4. Germline V gives CDR1 GTSNPN, CDR2 SVGIG (reference sequence). The CDR3 runs 14 residues. DNA for the CDR3: TGTGCCTGGAGTGTAATAGGGGGCCCCTACGAGCAGTACTTC. This sequence encodes CAWSVIGGPYEQYF. The entire variable domain, with the rest obtained from reference TRBV30 and TRBJ2-7, is as follows: SQTIHQWPATLVQPVGSPLSLECTVEGTSNPNLYWYRQAAGRGLQLLFYSVGIGQISSEVPQNLSASRPQDRQFILSSKKLLLSDSGFYLCAWSVIGGPYEQYFGPGTRLTVT.

The gene calls are TRBV7-2 and TRBJ1-6, with a tentative D call TRBD1 (6 bases). Trimming left V 4 bases short and J 3 bases short, with 10 bases between. The CDR3 covers 15 residues. CDR1 is SGHTA, CDR2 FQGNSA, per germline. The CDR3 loop is CASSSRTVYNSPLHF. CDR3 bases: TGTGCCAGCAGCTCCCGGACAGTCTATAATTCACCCCTCCACTTT.

A few counts support this clone. The chain employs TRBV7-2 and TRBJ1-2, with a weak D call TRBD1 (6 bases). Between the trimmed V and J ends, which lost 3 bases and 0 bases, there was a span of 8 bases. The CDR3 runs to 14 residues. Germline V gives CDR1 SGHTA, CDR2 FQGNSA. CDR3 in DNA: TGTGCCAGCAGCTTTGGACAGACTAACTATGGCTACACCTTC. This codes for CASSFGQTNYGYTF.

The rearrangement uses TRBV6-5 and TRBJ1-2, with unresolved D. CDR1 is MNHEY and CDR2 is SVGAGI in the germline V gene. The CDR3 has 13 amino acids. The V end was cut by 0 bases, the J end by 4 bases, with 6 bases between. The CDR3, as DNA: TGTGCCAGCAGTTACTCAGCGGGCTATGGCTACACCTTC. This encodes CASSYSAGYGYTF.

This sequence joins TRBV5-8 and TRBJ2-7, with D possibly being TRBD1 (5 bases). Germline V gene sequence: CDR1 SGHTS, CDR2 YDEGEE. The CDR3 sequence is 15 residues long. With 2 bases removed from V and 0 bases from J, the gap between germline ends came to 12 bases. The CDR3 nucleotides are TGTGCCAGCAGCTTTATTCAGGGCCCCTCCTACGAGCAGTACTTC. It is translated as CASSFIQGPSYEQYF.

The chain recombines TRBV19 with TRBJ1-2; D not certain. The CDR3 is 13 amino acids. The V end lost 3 bases, the J end lost 1 base, and 6 bases lay between the germline ends. CDR1 and CDR2 from the germline V gene are LNHDA and SQIVND (reference sequence). This chain's CDR3 is CASSIQVNYGYTF. CDR3 in DNA: TGTGCCAGTAGTATCCAGGTTAACTATGGCTACACCTTC.

The chain carries TRBV5-1 and TRBJ1-4; 9 bases match TRBD1. This CDR3 spans 15 amino acids. The trim removed 5 bases at V and 5 bases at J, leaving 7 bases unmatched. Germline lookup yields CDR1 SGHRS and CDR2 YFSETQ. Here the CDR3 reads CASRSGGTGNEKLFF. CDR3 bases: TGCGCCAGCAGAAGCGGTGGGACAGGGAATGAAAAACTGTTTTTT.

This clone came up once. The chain joins TRBV5-6 to TRBJ2-7; TRBD2 matches at 13 bases. The length of the CDR3 is 18 residues. V lost 0 bases and J lost 0; bases outside the gene matches: 6. Per the germline V gene, CDR1 is SGHDT and CDR2 is YYEEEE. CDR3: CASSLGTSGGTSSYEQYF. The CDR3 DNA is TGTGCCAGCAGCTTGGGGACTAGCGGGGGAACAAGCTCCTACGAGCAGTACTTC.

The V gene is TRBV7-9, the J gene TRBJ1-6; 7 bases match TRBD1. The length of the CDR3 is 15 residues. Trimming took 5 bases from V and 7 from J; bases not matched to a gene: 8. The germline CDR1 and CDR2 sequences are SEHNR and FQNEAQ (reference sequence). The CDR3 coding sequence is TGTGCCAGCAGCCCCGCGACAGGGACGAATTCACCCCTCCACTTT. The encoded protein is CASSPATGTNSPLHF. Supplemented by reference TRBV7-9 and TRBJ1-6, the full variable domain reads DTGVSQNPRHKITKRGQNVTFRCDPISEHNRLYWYRQTLGQGPEFLTYFQNEAQLEKSRLLSDRFSAERPKGSFSTLEIQRTEQGDSAMYLCASSPATGTNSPLHFGNGTRLTVT.

This sequence joins TRBV4-3 and TRBJ2-3; D possibly corresponds to TRBD2 (7 bases). Germline V lookup: CDR1 LGHNA, CDR2 YSLEER. CDR3 length: 13 amino acids. V gave up 0 bases and J gave up 14 bases, with 15 bases separating them. In DNA form, the CDR3 reads TGCGCCAGCAGCCAAGATAGAGGGGGGGATTTGTATTTT. Translation: CASSQDRGGDLYF.

The chain joins TRBV9 to TRBJ2-2; TRBD1 matches at 8 bases. The V segment lost 6 bases and the J segment 0 bases; nucleotides outside the gene matches: 10. The germline gives CDR1 SGDLS, CDR2 YYNGEE. The CDR3 covers 17 residues. Written as DNA, the CDR3 is TGTGCCAGCACCGTCACCGGGACAGGAGCGAACACCGGGGAGCTGTTTTTT. Protein sequence: CASTVTGTGANTGELFF.

In its sample, this clone was seen once. V and J are TRBV30 and TRBJ1-5; TRBD1 agrees at 10 bases. This CDR3 region has 14 residues. From germline, CDR1 is GTSNPN and CDR2 SVGIG (reference sequence). Losses at the gene ends were 3 bases for V and 6 bases for J; bases not matched to a gene: 5. The CDR3 nucleotides are TGTGCCTGGAGCACAGGACAGGGGGGTCAGCCCCAGCATTTT. This gives the protein CAWSTGQGGQPQHF.

The chain employs TRBV19 and TRBJ2-7; the D gene is possibly TRBD1 (5 bases). CDR3 length: 13 amino acids. With 6 bases removed from V and 4 bases from J, the gap between germline ends came to 13 bases. Germline V gives CDR1 LNHDA, CDR2 SQIVND (reference sequence). CDR3 sequence (DNA): TGTGCCAGTAGGGGCCGTGACAGATACGAGCAGTACTTC. Its translation is CASRGRDRYEQYF.

This sequence joins TRBV2 and TRBJ1-6; no definite D call. Germline V CDR1 and CDR2: SNHLY, FYNNEI. Trimming left V 6 bases short and J 0 bases short, with 12 bases between. This CDR3 comprises 16 residues. The chain's CDR3 is CASRGGGSSYNSPLHF. The CDR3 region has the DNA TGTGCCAGCAGGGGTGGAGGGAGCTCCTATAATTCACCCCTCCACTTT.

The V gene is TRBV7-9, the J gene TRBJ1-2; 10 bases map to TRBD1. CDR3 length: 12 residues. The germline gives CDR1 SEHNR, CDR2 FQNEAQ (reference sequence). V lost 11 bases and J lost 8; bases outside the gene matches: 8. CDR3 loop: CAGRDRGLGYTF. Here the CDR3 DNA reads TGTGCCGGTCGGGACAGGGGTTTAGGCTACACCTTC.

The V call is TRBV5-1, the J call TRBJ1-4; TRBD1 is a possible D gene (5 bases). Germline V gene data show CDR1 as SGHRS and CDR2 as YFSETQ. This CDR3 is built from 15 residues. V gave up 6 bases and J gave up 4 bases, with 16 bases separating them. In nucleotides, the CDR3 is TGCGCCAGCACCCTCCGGGGGAGGGGTAATGAAAAACTGTTTTTT. Its protein is CASTLRGRGNEKLFF.

V usage is TRBV18 and J usage is TRBJ2-7; 10 bases line up with TRBD1. The CDR3 consists of 14 residues. Germline V gene sequence: CDR1 KGHSH, CDR2 LQKENI. Unmatched junction bases numbered 2, after V lost 3 bases and J lost 3 bases. CDR3 protein: CASSPDRGFYEQYF. The CDR3 DNA is TGTGCCAGCTCACCGGACAGGGGGTTCTACGAGCAGTACTTC. Full variable domain (remainder filled in from reference TRBV18 and TRBJ2-7): NAGVMQNPRHLVRRRGQEARLRCSPMKGHSHVYWYRQLPEEGLKFMVYLQKENIIDESGMPKERFSAEFPKEGPSILRIQQVVRGDSAAYFCASSPDRGFYEQYFGPGTRLTVT.